This TCR beta chain is from a study of blood T cell repertoires in COVID-19 (dated by TCRdb to about 2020). About the full investigation: Samples covering the acute and convalescent phases of COVID-19 were provided by collaborators in the United States, Italy and Spain. Samples were obtained from the ongoing ImmuneRACE study (first 160 participants) and from 1,254 subjects provided by 6 global collaborators. Nearly every sample came with metadata listing a de-identified subject ID, COVID-19 status, age in years and sex. The dataset comprised deeply sampled blood TCRbeta repertoires from subjects exposed to, actively infected with, or recovered from COVID-19. The repertoires were released in a freely available public database meant as a resource for research on the immune response to SARS-CoV-2. The material from the prospective study consisted of cDNA or gDNA derived from T cells, B-cell-depleted T cells, or PBMCs. Where available, HLA class I and class II types were taken from metadata supplied by the sample provider and were not determined by assay-based typing. Study-wide conclusions, independent of this receptor: The quantity of clinical and demographic metadata differed by source and by participant and was supplied without curation.

The collaborating institutions used their own protocols to collect whole blood in K2EDTA tubes. Collaborator samples were shipped for TCRbeta analysis as frozen whole blood, isolated PBMCs, or DNA extracted from either sample type. From the germline V gene, CDR1 is ENHRY and CDR2 is SYGVKD. Inclusive of the bounding cysteine and phenylalanine, the CDR3 is 16 residues long. Of all the DNA, just the CDR3 is kept, 48 bases in frame from base 1. V lost 4 bases and J lost 8 bases, and the count of bases not matched to a germline gene is 13. The immunoSEQ Assay, a bias-controlled multiplex PCR, was used to amplify TCRbeta CDR3 regions from genomic DNA. On the authors' methods: The number of nucleated cells in each sample was estimated by amplification of reference gene primers within the assay. Sequence reads were collapsed and filtered to measure the absolute abundance of every unique TCRbeta CDR3 rearrangement. For each sample, productive Simpson clonality was calculated as the square root of Simpson's diversity index across productive rearrangements. The source is immuneACCESS, and TCRdb retained only in-frame sequences with V and J called. Part of the clones is not carried over; for the studies checked, unresolved V genes explain less than half of this, and the remainder is unexplained. That table is the source of V, J and clone size, and D and trimming were worked out from the DNA. A total of about 180,000 clones appear in this sample, approximately 80% of them only once. About 6.4% of the sample belongs to the ten largest clones.

Concerning this clone: There is no known antigen for this receptor. No quality values exist for individual bases; no much larger clone is one base distant.

The chain is encoded by TRBV10-3 joined to TRBJ2-1; TRBD2 agrees with 8 junctional bases. This sequence originates from a human donor in a cohort sampled during active COVID-19. Sequenced material: peripheral blood. The CDR3 region: CAISGGSVSGVDEQFF. The nucleotide sequence reads as follows: TGTGCCATCAGTGGGGGTTCAGTTAGCGGGGTGGATGAGCAGTTCTTC.